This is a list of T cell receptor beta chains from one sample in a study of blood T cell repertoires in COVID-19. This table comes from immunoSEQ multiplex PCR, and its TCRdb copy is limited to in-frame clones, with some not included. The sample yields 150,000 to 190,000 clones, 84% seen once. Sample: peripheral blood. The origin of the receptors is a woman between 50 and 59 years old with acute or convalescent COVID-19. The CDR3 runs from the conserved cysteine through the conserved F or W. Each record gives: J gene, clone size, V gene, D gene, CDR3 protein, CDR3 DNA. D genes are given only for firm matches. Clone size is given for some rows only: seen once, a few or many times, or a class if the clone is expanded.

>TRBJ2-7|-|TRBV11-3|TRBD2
CASSSGPGGYEQYF
TGTGCCAGCAGCTCGGGACCGGGAGGCTACGAGCAGTACTTC
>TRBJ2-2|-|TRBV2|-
CASSFRDTSNTGELFF
TGTGCCAGCAGTTTCCGGGACACTTCGAACACCGGGGAGCTGTTTTTT
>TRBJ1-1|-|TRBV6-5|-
CASRPLGNGEAFF
TGTGCCAGCAGGCCCCTCGGGAACGGTGAAGCTTTCTTT
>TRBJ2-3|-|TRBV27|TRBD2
CASSLTGGRTDTQYF
TGTGCCAGCAGTTTAACGGGAGGTCGCACAGATACGCAGTATTTT
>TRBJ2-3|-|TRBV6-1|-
CASSERGAAGTQYF
TGTGCCAGCAGTGAACGGGGGGCGGCGGGTACGCAGTATTTT
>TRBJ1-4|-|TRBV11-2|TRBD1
CASSGYLGQAREKLFF
TGTGCCAGCAGCGGATACTTGGGACAGGCTAGGGAAAAACTGTTTTTT
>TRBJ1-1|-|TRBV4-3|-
CASSQLGAGDEAFF
TGCGCCAGCAGCCAATTAGGCGCAGGGGATGAAGCTTTCTTT
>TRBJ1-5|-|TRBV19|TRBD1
CASSRTGVRSNQPQHF
TGTGCCAGTAGTAGGACAGGGGTTAGGAGCAATCAGCCCCAGCATTTT
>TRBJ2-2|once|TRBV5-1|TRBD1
CASSLKDRAPTGELFF
TGCGCCAGCAGCTTGAAGGACAGGGCCCCAACCGGGGAGCTGTTTTTT
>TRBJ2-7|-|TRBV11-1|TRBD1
CASSSNRGPGYEQYF
TGTGCCAGCAGCTCTAACAGGGGGCCGGGCTACGAGCAGTACTTC
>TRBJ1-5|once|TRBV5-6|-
CASSLGQGKNQPQHF
TGTGCCAGCAGCTTGGGGCAGGGAAAGAATCAGCCCCAGCATTTT
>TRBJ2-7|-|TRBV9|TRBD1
CASSVETGGTYEQYF
TGTGCCAGCAGCGTAGAAACAGGGGGAACATACGAGCAGTACTTC
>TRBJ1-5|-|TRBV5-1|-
CASSLASGIQPQHF
TGCGCCAGCAGCTTGGCCTCAGGGATCCAGCCCCAGCATTTT
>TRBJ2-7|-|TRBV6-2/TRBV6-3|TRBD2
CASSRSSGHEQYF
TGTGCCAGCAGTCGCTCTAGCGGACACGAGCAGTACTTC
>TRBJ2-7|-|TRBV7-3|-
CASSLGWVAVNEQYF
TGTGCCAGCAGCTTAGGATGGGTAGCGGTAAACGAGCAGTACTTC
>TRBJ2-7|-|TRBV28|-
CASSLGRLGVYEQYF
TGTGCCAGCAGTTTAGGTAGACTAGGGGTCTACGAGCAGTACTTC
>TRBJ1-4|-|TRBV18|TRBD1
CASSLGTAESEKLFF
TGTGCCAGCTCTCTCGGGACAGCTGAGTCTGAAAAACTGTTTTTT
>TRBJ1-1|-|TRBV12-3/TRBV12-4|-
CASSFRGYTEAFF
TGTGCCAGCAGTTTTCGGGGATACACTGAAGCTTTCTTT
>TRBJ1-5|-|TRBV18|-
CASSPTWSLYYSWHF
TGTGCCAGCTCGCCGACCTGGAGCTTATATTATAGTTGGCATTTT
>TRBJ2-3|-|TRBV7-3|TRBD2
CASSLGLAGSTDTQYF
TGTGCCAGCAGCTTAGGCCTAGCGGGGAGCACAGATACGCAGTATTTT
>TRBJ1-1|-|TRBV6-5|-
CASRPRGSGDTEAFF
TGTGCCAGCAGACCAAGAGGAAGTGGAGACACTGAAGCTTTCTTT
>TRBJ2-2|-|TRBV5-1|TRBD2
CASRSREGGTGELFF
TGCGCCAGCAGGAGCCGGGAGGGAGGCACCGGGGAGCTGTTTTTT
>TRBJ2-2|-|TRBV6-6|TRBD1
CASKARTGLTTGELFF
TGTGCCAGCAAGGCGAGGACAGGGCTCACGACCGGGGAGCTGTTTTTT
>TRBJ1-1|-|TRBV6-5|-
CASSYSSYSNTEAFF
TGTGCCAGCAGTTACTCGTCTTATAGCAACACTGAAGCTTTCTTT
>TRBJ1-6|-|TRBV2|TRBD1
CASSNRQGWNSPLHF
TGTGCCAGCTCGAACCGACAGGGTTGGAATTCACCCCTCCACTTT
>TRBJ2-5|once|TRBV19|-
CASSKLQETQYF
TGTGCCAGTTCCAAGCTACAAGAGACCCAGTACTTC
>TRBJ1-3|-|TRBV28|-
CASSLGGIDSGNTIYF
TGTGCCAGCAGTTTAGGGGGCATTGACTCTGGAAACACCATATATTTT
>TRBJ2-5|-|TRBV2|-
CASSEYGGGETQYF
TGTGCCAGCAGTGAATACGGGGGTGGGGAGACCCAGTACTTC
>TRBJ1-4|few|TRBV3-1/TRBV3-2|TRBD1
CASSQEDRGPREKLFF
TGTGCCAGCAGCCAGGAAGACAGGGGTCCTCGCGAAAAACTGTTTTTT